This T cell receptor (beta chain) was sequenced for a study of T cell changes during pregnancy in multiple sclerosis. V trimming: 4 bases; J trimming: 6 bases; junction bases outside the gene matches: 6. The CDR3 consists of 15 residues. Germline V lookup: CDR1 SGDLS, CDR2 YYNGEE. The repertoire was sequenced with immunoSEQ multiplex PCR; TCRdb's copy has only in-frame clones and lacks some. Found here are fewer than 85,000 clones, around nine tenths of them singletons; the top ten hold 1.5% to 2.5%. The chain has TRBV9 and TRBJ1-4; 10 positions match TRBD1. Sequencing used peripheral blood, obtained in the second trimester of pregnancy. The TCR sequence derives from a female donor with multiple sclerosis, enrolled in a pregnancy study. CDR3 coding DNA: TGTGCCAGCAGCACGACCGGGACAGGGGATGAAAAACTGTTTTTT. This gives the protein CASSTTGTGDEKLFF.